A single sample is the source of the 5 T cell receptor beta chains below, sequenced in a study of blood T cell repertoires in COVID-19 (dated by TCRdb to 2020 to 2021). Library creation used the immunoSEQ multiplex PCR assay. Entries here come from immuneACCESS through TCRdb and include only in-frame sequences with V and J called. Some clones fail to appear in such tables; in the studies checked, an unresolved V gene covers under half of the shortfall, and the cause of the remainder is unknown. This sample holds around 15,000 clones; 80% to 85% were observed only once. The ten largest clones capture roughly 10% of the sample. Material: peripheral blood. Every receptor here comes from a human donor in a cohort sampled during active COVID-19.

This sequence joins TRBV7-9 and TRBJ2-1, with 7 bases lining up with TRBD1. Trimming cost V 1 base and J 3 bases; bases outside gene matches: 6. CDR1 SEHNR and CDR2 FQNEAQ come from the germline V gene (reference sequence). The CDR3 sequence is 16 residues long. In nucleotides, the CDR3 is TGTGCCAGCAGCTTAGGTTCGCCAGGGGGCTACAATGAGCAGTTCTTC. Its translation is CASSLGSPGGYNEQFF.

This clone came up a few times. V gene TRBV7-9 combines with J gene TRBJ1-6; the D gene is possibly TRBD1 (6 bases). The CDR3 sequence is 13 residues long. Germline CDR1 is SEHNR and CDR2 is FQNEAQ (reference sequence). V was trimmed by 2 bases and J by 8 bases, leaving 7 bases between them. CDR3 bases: TGTGCCAGCAGCTTATCAGGGGATTCACCCCTCCACTTT. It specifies CASSLSGDSPLHF.

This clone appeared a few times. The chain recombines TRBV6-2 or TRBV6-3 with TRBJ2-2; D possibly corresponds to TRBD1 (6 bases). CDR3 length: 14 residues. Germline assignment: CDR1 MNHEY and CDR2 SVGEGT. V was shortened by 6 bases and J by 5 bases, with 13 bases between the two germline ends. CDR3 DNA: TGTGCCAGCAGCCGAGCTAGGGGGACCGGGGAGCTGTTTTTT. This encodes CASSRARGTGELFF.

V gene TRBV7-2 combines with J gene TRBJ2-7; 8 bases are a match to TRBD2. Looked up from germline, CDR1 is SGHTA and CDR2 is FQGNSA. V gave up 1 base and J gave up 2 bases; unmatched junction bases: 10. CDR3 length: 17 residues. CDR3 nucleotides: TGTGCCAGCAGCTTAGGGGTAAGAGCGGGGGCCACCTACGAGCAGTACTTC. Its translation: CASSLGVRAGATYEQYF.

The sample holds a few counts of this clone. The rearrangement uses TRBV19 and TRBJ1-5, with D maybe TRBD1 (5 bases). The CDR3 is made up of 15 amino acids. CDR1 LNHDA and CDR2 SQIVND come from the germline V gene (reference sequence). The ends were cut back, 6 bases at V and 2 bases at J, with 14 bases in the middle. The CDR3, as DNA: TGTGCCAGTAGCCCCTTGGGGGGGGGCAATCAGCCCCAGCATTTT. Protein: CASSPLGGGNQPQHF.